This TCR beta chain stems from a study of CDR3 diversity in severe acne. TCRdb redid the calling of the PCR reads with MiXCR, one entry per CDR3 protein. The sample records some 84,000 distinct CDR3 sequences, about half being singletons. Germline V gives CDR1 LNHDA, CDR2 SQIVND (reference sequence). This CDR3 comprises 14 residues. This clonotype has more than one count but fewer than ten. One base away lies a much larger clone, so this may be a sequencing read error. Sequenced: blood. This receptor was identified in a male donor in good health, serving as a control. The chain carries TRBV19 and TRBJ1-1; perhaps TRBD1 as D (5 bases). CDR3 DNA: TGTGCCAGTAGCCCAGAGGGGAGGAACACTGAAGCTTCCTTT. Protein sequence: CASSPEGRNTEASF.